This T cell receptor (beta chain) emerged from a study of blood T cell repertoires in COVID-19. V lost 5 bases to trimming and J lost 8 bases; unmatched junction nucleotides: 6. CDR3 length: 13 residues. The germline V gene encodes CDR1 LNHNV and CDR2 YYDKDF (reference sequence). Libraries were prepared by immunoSEQ multiplex PCR; TCRdb keeps only in-frame clonotypes and omits some of them. In the table there are about 120,000 clones, around 89% of which are singletons. The chain carries TRBV15 and TRBJ2-1; 7 bases line up with TRBD2. This TCR was recovered from a human donor with acute or convalescent COVID-19. The donor label of this sample is uncertain. Sequencing was performed on peripheral blood. DNA of the CDR3: TGTGCCACCAGCCAAGGACTAGTCGATGAGCAGTTCTTC. Amino acid sequence: CATSQGLVDEQFF.